The entry below gives a single T cell receptor beta chain sequence along with its context. Its cognate antigen is unknown. The sample is drawn from a study of identical twins. General study findings and limits: Twin sharing of out-of-frame TCR alpha was underestimated by models in monozygotic pairs.

This CDR3 contains 15 residues. Germline V gene data show CDR1 as SGHRS and CDR2 as YFSETQ. V was clipped by 0 bases and J by 4 bases, with 13 bases between them. In TCRdb, the 5' RACE reads were re-called with MiXCR into one record per CDR3 protein. Of about 720,000 distinct CDR3 sequences detected, around a sixth appear once; the ten largest clones hold around 13%. These data are also associated with another study on T cells expressing NK-cell markers.

Sequencing used PBMCs. The J gene is TRBJ2-5, the V gene TRBV5-1, with D unresolved. The sequence was obtained from a woman in her late teens or twenties in good health. The CDR3 spells CASSLAGTRSETQYF. CDR3 DNA: TGCGCCAGCAGCTTGGCCGGCACTCGGTCAGAGACCCAGTACTTC.